This TCR beta chain appears in the sequencing data of a study of blood T cell repertoires in COVID-19. Study in general: Samples of COVID-19 (acute and convalescent) were obtained from the United States, Italy and Spain.

Original methodology: It was from reference gene primer amplification that nucleated cell counts were estimated. Libraries were prepared by immunoSEQ multiplex PCR; TCRdb keeps only in-frame clonotypes and omits some of them. Clonal size and the V and J genes are those of that table, whereas D and trimming came from the DNA. The sample holds more than 85,000 clones, nearly 90% seen once. Trimming shortened V by 4 bases and J by 14 bases, and 19 bases separated the two germline ends. The CDR3 is made up of 14 amino acids. CDR1 SGHRS and CDR2 YFSETQ come from the germline V gene. Sequenced sample: peripheral blood. This receptor was identified in a man aged 70 or older with acute or convalescent COVID-19. This rearrangement joins TRBV5-1 to TRBJ1-6; D is perhaps TRBD1 (6 bases). Written as DNA, the CDR3 is TGCGCCAGCAGCGCCAACCCACAGGGAACGGCCCTCCACTTT. Encoded protein: CASSANPQGTALHF.